This TCR beta chain is drawn from a study of cytomegalovirus exposure and HLA in healthy donors. Every donor was a healthy person donating bone marrow. With 60 Vbeta and 13 Jbeta primers, the PCR was carried out. Under the authors' procedure: Later reanalysis found 80 million or so unique TCR beta chains, around 9.9 million of them shared. Clones were sequenced by immunoSEQ multiplex PCR, and TCRdb holds only the in-frame ones, with some missing. V and J calls and clone size are given by that table; D and trimming were obtained from the DNA. The table has roughly 140,000 clones, around 84% seen once; the top ten hold roughly 2.4%. The germline V gene encodes CDR1 SGHTA and CDR2 FQGTGA. With 8 bases clipped from V and 7 bases from J, the junction kept 5 bases outside the gene matches. The CDR3 covers 13 residues. Overall study results and limits: Some TCR beta chains (roughly 150 of them) were listed as cytomegalovirus-associated. The authors later found HLA-associated TCR beta chains more clonally expanded than equally common others.

Regarding this clone: The target antigen is unknown.

Sequenced input: PBMCs. V gene TRBV7-3 combines with J gene TRBJ1-6, with 7 bases identical to TRBD1. The sequence derives from a woman aged 18-29 years in good health and CMV-seronegative. The CDR3 sequence: CASSTGHNSPLHF. The CDR3 DNA follows: TGTGCCAGCTCGACAGGGCACAATTCACCCCTCCACTTT.